This TCR beta chain was sequenced during a study of PD-L1 blockade in urothelial cancer. Assay: immunoSEQ multiplex PCR; the TCRdb copy retains only in-frame clones and omits some. Of about 72,000 clones in the sample, about 85% were seen once. The J segment lost 7 bases and the V segment lost 4 bases, leaving 14 bases of the junction unmatched. CDR1 and CDR2 (germline): LGHNA, YNFKEQ. The CDR3 has 17 amino acids. Here the sequenced sample was PBMCs, taken around atezolizumab (anti-PD-L1) treatment. This sequence was found in an older man with urothelial cancer. J is TRBJ2-1 and V is TRBV4-2; 9 positions match TRBD2. The CDR3 coding sequence is TGTGCCAGCAGCCTATTTACGACTAGCGGCTATGTGAATGAGCAGTTCTTC. Amino acids: CASSLFTTSGYVNEQFF.